This TCR beta chain was captured by sequencing in a study of lymphopenia after photon versus proton radiotherapy. Broader study findings: After the lymphocyte nadir, photon-treated repertoires showed oligoclonal expansion, especially of CD8+ Temra cells.

Measured with immunoSEQ multiplex PCR; TCRdb has only the in-frame clones, and not every one. The repertoire includes approximately 23,000 clones, 80% to 90% of them detected once, and over 8.5% sits in the top ten. This CDR3 comprises 14 residues. Of note for this clone: Its antigen remains unidentified.

The starting material was peripheral blood, obtained from a patient treated with proton-based radiotherapy. This TCR derives from a man older than 75 with esophageal cancer. The chain links TRBV21-1 to TRBJ2-5. TRBV21-1 is tagged as a pseudogene. The CDR3 DNA follows: TGTGCCAGCACCCGGGGACGGAACCAAGAGACCCAGTACTTC. Its protein product is CASTRGRNQETQYF.